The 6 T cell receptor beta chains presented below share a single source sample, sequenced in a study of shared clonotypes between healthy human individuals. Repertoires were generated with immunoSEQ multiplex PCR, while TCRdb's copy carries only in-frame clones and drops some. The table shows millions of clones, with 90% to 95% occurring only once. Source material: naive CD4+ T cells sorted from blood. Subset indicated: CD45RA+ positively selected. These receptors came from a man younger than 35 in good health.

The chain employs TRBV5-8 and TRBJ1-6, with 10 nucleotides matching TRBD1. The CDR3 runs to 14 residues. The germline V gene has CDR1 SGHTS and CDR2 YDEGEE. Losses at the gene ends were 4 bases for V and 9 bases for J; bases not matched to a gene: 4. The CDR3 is CASSRGQGSSPLHF. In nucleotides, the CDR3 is TGTGCCAGCAGCAGGGGACAGGGGAGTTCACCCCTCCACTTT.

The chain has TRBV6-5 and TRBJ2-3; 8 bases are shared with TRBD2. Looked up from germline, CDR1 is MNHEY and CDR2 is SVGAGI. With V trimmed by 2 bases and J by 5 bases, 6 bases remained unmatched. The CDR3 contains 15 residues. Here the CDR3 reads CASSYLNAGGDTQYF. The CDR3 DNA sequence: TGTGCCAGCAGTTACCTAAACGCGGGAGGAGATACGCAGTATTTT.

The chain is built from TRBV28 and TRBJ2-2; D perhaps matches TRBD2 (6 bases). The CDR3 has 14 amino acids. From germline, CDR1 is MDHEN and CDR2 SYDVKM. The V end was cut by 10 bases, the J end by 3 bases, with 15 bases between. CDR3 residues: CATEFLAHTGELFF. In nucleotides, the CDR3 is TGTGCCACCGAATTCCTAGCGCACACCGGGGAGCTGTTTTTT. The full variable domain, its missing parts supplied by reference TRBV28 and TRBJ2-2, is DVKVTQSSRYLVKRTGEKVFLECVQDMDHENMFWYRQDPGLGLRLIYFSYDVKMKEKGDIPEGYSVSREKKERFSLILESASTNQTSMYLCATEFLAHTGELFFGEGSRLTVL.

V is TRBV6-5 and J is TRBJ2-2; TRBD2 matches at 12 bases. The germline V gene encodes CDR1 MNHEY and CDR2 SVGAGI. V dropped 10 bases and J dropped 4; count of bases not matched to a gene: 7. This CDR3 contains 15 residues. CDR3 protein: CATGRLAGATGELFF. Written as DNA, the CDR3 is TGTGCCACCGGACGACTAGCGGGAGCCACCGGGGAGCTGTTTTTT.

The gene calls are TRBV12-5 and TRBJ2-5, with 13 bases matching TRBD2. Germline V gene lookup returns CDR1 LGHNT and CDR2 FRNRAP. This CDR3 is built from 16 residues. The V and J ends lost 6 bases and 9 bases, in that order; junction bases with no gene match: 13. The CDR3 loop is CASGGGTSGMVSSQYF. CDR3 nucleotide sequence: TGTGCTAGTGGAGGGGGGACTAGCGGGATGGTTTCGTCCCAGTACTTC.

The DNA for the CDR3 is TGCGCCAGCAGCTTGGGGAGCTGGGACACCGGGGAGCTGTTTTTT. It specifies CASSLGSWDTGELFF. The V and J genes are TRBV5-1 and TRBJ2-2, with unresolved D. The germline CDR1 and CDR2 sequences are SGHRS and YFSETQ. The CDR3 totals 15 residues. Trimming shortened V by 0 bases and J by 3 bases, and 9 bases separated the two germline ends.